The 9 T cell receptor beta chains below come from one sample, sequenced in a study of cytomegalovirus exposure and HLA in healthy donors. 60 Vbeta and 13 Jbeta primers were used in PCR. Profiling relied on immunoSEQ multiplex PCR, and the TCRdb table lists in-frame clones only, not all of them. Seen here are 90,000 to 120,000 clones, roughly 76% observed once, and the top ten hold roughly 2.3%. The material sequenced was PBMCs. All receptors come from a man aged 18 to 29 in good health and CMV-seronegative.

This sequence joins TRBV10-3 and TRBJ1-4; TRBD1 matches 10 bases. V was clipped by 4 bases and J by 7 bases; unmatched bases: 6. The CDR3 consists of 15 residues. CDR1 is ENHRY, CDR2 SYGVKD, per germline. CDR3 DNA sequence: TGTGCCATCAGTGGGGGGACAGGGGAGCTTGAAAAACTGTTTTTT. Its protein is CAISGGTGELEKLFF.

The V gene is TRBV6-5, the J gene TRBJ1-1, with D perhaps matching TRBD1 (5 bases). CDR3 length: 15 amino acids. Germline V CDR1 and CDR2: MNHEY, SVGAGI. V dropped 5 bases and J dropped 8 bases, with 21 bases sitting between them. Written as DNA, the CDR3 is TGTGCCAGCAGTCATATTAATCCCGACAGTACCGAAGCTTTCTTT. Its protein product is CASSHINPDSTEAFF.

The chain links TRBV7-9 to TRBJ2-3, with unresolved D. V shed 0 bases and J shed 0 bases, with 4 bases lying between them. The CDR3 is 14 amino acids. In germline, CDR1 is SEHNR, CDR2 FQNEAQ (reference sequence). CDR3 coding DNA: TGTGCCAGCAGCTTAGCTACTAGCACAGATACGCAGTATTTT. Translating gives CASSLATSTDTQYF.

This chain uses TRBV29-1 with TRBJ2-3, with 10 positions matching TRBD1. CDR1 is SQVTM, CDR2 ANQGSEA, per germline. The CDR3 consists of 14 residues. The ends lost 3 bases at V and 5 bases at J; junction bases unmatched: 5. The DNA of the CDR3 is TGCAGCGTTGAGGGACAGGGGCATGTAGATACGCAGTATTTT. Amino acids: CSVEGQGHVDTQYF.

The CDR3 region has the DNA TGTGCCAGCAGCGCTCCGGGACAGGGGGTCTACGAGCAGTACTTC. Its translation is CASSAPGQGVYEQYF. V and J are TRBV5-5 and TRBJ2-5, with TRBD1 identical over 11 bases. The DNA end favors TRBJ2-7, so the J call may be wrong. Per germline, CDR1 SGHKS and CDR2 YYEKEE (reference sequence). The CDR3 extends over 15 amino acids.

This sequence joins TRBV19 and TRBJ2-7; no clear D. This CDR3 has 14 residues. Trimming removed 11 bases at V and 3 bases at J, with 20 bases between. Germline V gives CDR1 LNHDA, CDR2 SQIVND (reference sequence). The CDR3 protein is CARWCYPRNYEQYF. The CDR3 coding sequence is TGTGCCCGTTGGTGCTACCCGAGGAACTACGAGCAGTACTTC.

The chain links TRBV9 to TRBJ2-1; 8 bases agree with TRBD2. The germline V gene encodes CDR1 SGDLS and CDR2 YYNGEE. V was pared by 4 bases and J by 7 bases, with 10 bases of the junction left unmatched. The CDR3 spans 15 residues. CDR3 nucleotide sequence: TGTGCCAGCAGCCTCGGGGGGGCCGCGCTTAATGAGCAGTTCTTC. Protein product: CASSLGGAALNEQFF.

About this clone itself: The identical CDR3 is also encoded by other nucleotide sequences in the sample. The chain employs TRBV15 and TRBJ1-2; tentative D call: TRBD1 (6 bases). There are 13 residues in the CDR3. Germline V gene data show CDR1 as LNHNV and CDR2 as YYDKDF (reference sequence). Trimming stripped 0 bases from V and 6 bases from J, with 8 bases between. CDR3 loop: CATSREEGDGYTF. The CDR3 region has the DNA TGTGCCACCAGCAGAGAAGAGGGGGATGGCTACACCTTC.

The rearrangement joins TRBV5-1 to TRBJ2-1; D possibly corresponds to TRBD2 (5 bases). The V end was cut by 4 bases, the J end by 6 bases, with 23 bases between. The CDR3 consists of 17 residues. CDR1 and CDR2 from the germline V gene are SGHRS and YFSETQ. CDR3 in DNA: TGCGCCAGCAGCCCAGGCAGTCTGAGGTATCGGGGCAATGAGCAGTTCTTC. This translates into CASSPGSLRYRGNEQFF.